Listed below are T cell receptor beta chains from one sample, sequenced in a study of shared clonotypes between healthy human individuals. The method was immunoSEQ multiplex PCR; TCRdb's version includes in-frame clones alone and lacks a portion of them. Here the sample spans around 600,000 clones, 85% to 95% being singletons. The sequenced sample was naive CD8+ T cells sorted from blood. Every receptor here comes from a woman between 25 and 40 years old in good health. The CDR3 runs from the conserved cysteine through the conserved F or W. A D gene is named only where the DNA matches it firmly.

j_gene | d_gene | v_gene | CDR3aa
TRBJ1-5 | . | TRBV28 | CASSWVPGTHQPQHF
. | TRBD1 | TRBV27 | CASSLSPRGHEQYF
TRBJ2-3 | . | TRBV7-9 | CASSLKVEATDTQYF
TRBJ2-1 | . | TRBV18 | CASSQGLNEQFF
TRBJ2-5 | TRBD2 | TRBV7-9 | CASSLASTSGAQETQYF
. | TRBD2 | TRBV13 | CASTVGLAGESYEQYF
TRBJ2-3 | TRBD2 | TRBV5-4 | CASSLAGGQDTQYF
TRBJ2-1 | . | TRBV14 | CASSQDPRGARNNEQFF
TRBJ2-1 | . | TRBV9 | CASSGLGDNEQFF
TRBJ2-7 | TRBD1 | TRBV10-3 | CAISDHPGQGINEQYF
TRBJ2-6 | . | TRBV27 | CASSEGASGANVLTF
TRBJ2-7 | TRBD2 | TRBV2 | CASSSGGREGHYEQYF
TRBJ1-5 | . | TRBV7-9 | CASSPTGQRNQPQHF
TRBJ1-2 | . | TRBV27 | CASSRGSNYGYTF
TRBJ2-7 | . | TRBV2 | CASSAGVYEQYF